The present T cell receptor beta chain was sequenced within a study of cytomegalovirus exposure and HLA in healthy donors. A note on this clone: What it binds is unknown.

Overall study findings and caveats: Segments of the TCR beta V type were, in most cases, productive about 87% or about 30% of the time in an earlier analysis. Sequences of the TCR beta chain were said to predict the HLA-A and HLA-B alleles of most subjects accurately.

13 Jbeta primers and 60 Vbeta primers were used for the PCR. The table came from immunoSEQ multiplex PCR; TCRdb's copy has only in-frame clones and leaves some out. The repertoire includes more than 150,000 clones, 82% of them detected once, and about 1.5% sits in the top ten. The source material was PBMCs. This receptor was identified in a man between 35 and 55 years old in good health and CMV-seronegative.

The CDR3 loop reads CASSLGQSSYEQYF. Here the CDR3 DNA reads TGCGCCAGCAGCTTGGGACAGAGCTCCTACGAGCAGTACTTC. This chain links TRBV5-1 with TRBJ2-7; weak D call: TRBD1 (5 bases). The V end was cut by 0 bases, the J end by 0 bases, with 7 bases between. Germline V gene sequence: CDR1 SGHRS, CDR2 YFSETQ. The CDR3 covers 14 residues.